This T cell receptor beta chain was profiled in a study of vaccination and CD4 T cells after COVID-19. Treatment noted: approximately nine-day PBMC culture with coronavirus spike peptide pools or control peptides (ViraFEST assay). The germline V gene encodes CDR1 MNHEY and CDR2 SMNVEV (reference sequence). Between the trimmed V and J ends, which lost 5 bases and 4 bases, there was a span of 23 bases. The length of the CDR3 is 17 residues. An Oncomine TCR Beta short-read assay was used to sequence the DNA from cultured CD4+ T cells. TCRdb re-analysed the PCR reads in MiXCR, keeping a single row per CDR3 protein. Of approximately 13,000 distinct CDR3 sequences listed, about 55% are singletons. Regarding this clonotype: Its antigen is unknown.

The sequenced sample was CD4+ T cells from blood, cultured in vitro. The chain combines TRBV27 with TRBJ1-2, with a weak D call TRBD1 (6 bases). The clonotype was recovered from a human donor who had recovered from COVID-19. The CDR3 reads CASSPGRSRRGIYGYTF. CDR3 nucleotides: TGTGCCAGCAGTCCAGGACGGAGTCGCAGGGGCATCTATGGCTACACCTTC.